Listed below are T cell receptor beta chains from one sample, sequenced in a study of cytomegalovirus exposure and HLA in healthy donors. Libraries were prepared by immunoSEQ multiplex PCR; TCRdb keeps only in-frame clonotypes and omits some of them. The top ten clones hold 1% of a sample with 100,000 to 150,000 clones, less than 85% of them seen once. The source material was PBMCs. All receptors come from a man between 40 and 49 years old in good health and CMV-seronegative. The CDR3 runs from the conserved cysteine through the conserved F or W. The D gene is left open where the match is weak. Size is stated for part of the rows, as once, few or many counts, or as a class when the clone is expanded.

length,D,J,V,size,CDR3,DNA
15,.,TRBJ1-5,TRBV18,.,CASSPWRESNQPQHF,TGTGCCAGCTCACCATGGAGGGAAAGCAATCAGCCCCAGCATTTT
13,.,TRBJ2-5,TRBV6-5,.,CASSPGLQETQYF,TGTGCCAGCAGCCCCGGACTCCAAGAGACCCAGTACTTC
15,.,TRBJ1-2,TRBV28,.,CASSPGGPSNYGYTF,TGTGCCAGCAGCCCCGGCGGGCCCTCTAACTATGGCTACACCTTC
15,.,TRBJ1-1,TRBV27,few,CASSLFGRSRGEAFF,TGTGCCAGCAGTTTATTCGGCAGAAGTAGGGGGGAAGCTTTCTTT
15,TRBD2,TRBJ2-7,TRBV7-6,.,CASSFTSGGLYEQYF,TGTGCCAGCAGCTTCACTAGCGGGGGACTATACGAGCAGTACTTC
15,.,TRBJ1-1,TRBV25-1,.,CASTQEGFGWTEAFF,TGTGCCAGCACCCAGGAGGGCTTCGGGTGGACTGAAGCTTTCTTT
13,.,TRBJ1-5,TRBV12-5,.,CASGLDLSQPQHF,TGTGCTAGTGGTTTGGACCTTAGTCAGCCCCAGCATTTT
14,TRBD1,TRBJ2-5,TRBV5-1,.,CASSTGQDQETQYF,TGCGCCAGCAGCACCGGACAGGACCAAGAGACCCAGTACTTC
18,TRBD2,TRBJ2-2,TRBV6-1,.,CASSEARLAGGHTGELFF,TGTGCCAGCAGTGAAGCCAGACTAGCGGGAGGCCACACCGGGGAGCTGTTTTTT
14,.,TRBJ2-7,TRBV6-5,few,CASSYSAGNYEQYF,TGTGCCAGCAGTTACTCAGCAGGAAACTACGAGCAGTACTTC